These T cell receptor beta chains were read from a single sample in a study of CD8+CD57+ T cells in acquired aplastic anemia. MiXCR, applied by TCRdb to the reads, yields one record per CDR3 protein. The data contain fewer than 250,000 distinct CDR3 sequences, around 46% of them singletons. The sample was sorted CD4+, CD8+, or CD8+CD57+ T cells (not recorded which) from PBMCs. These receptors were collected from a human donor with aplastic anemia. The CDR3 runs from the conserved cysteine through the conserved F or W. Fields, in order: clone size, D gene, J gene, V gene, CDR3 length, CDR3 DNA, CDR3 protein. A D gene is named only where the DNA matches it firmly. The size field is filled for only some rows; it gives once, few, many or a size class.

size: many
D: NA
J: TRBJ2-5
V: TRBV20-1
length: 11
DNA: TGCAGTGCCGAAGCCGGAGAGACCCAGTACTTC
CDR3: CSAEAGETQYF

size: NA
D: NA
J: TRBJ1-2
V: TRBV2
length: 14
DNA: TGTGCCAGCAGCAACAGGGAGTACGGCTATGGCTACACCTTC
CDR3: CASSNREYGYGYTF

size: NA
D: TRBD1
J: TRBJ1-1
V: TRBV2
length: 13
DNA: TGTGCCAGCAGTGTGGACAGGGACACTGAAGCTTTCTTT
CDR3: CASSVDRDTEAFF

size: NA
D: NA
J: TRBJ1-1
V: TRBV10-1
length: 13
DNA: TGCGCCAGCAGTAGAGACAGGTTCACTGAAGCTTTCTTT
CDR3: CASSRDRFTEAFF

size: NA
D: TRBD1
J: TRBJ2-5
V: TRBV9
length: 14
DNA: TGTGCCAGCAGGACCACAGGGGGCTTTGAGACCCAGTACTTC
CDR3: CASRTTGGFETQYF

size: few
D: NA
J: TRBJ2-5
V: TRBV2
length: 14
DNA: TGTGCCAGCAGTGAGGGACATTCCCAAGAGACCCAGTACTTC
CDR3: CASSEGHSQETQYF

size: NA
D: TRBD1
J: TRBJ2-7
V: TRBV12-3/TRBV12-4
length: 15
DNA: TGTGCCAGCAGTCCTGGGACAGGGGCTCCAAGCGAGCAGTACTTC
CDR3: CASSPGTGAPSEQYF

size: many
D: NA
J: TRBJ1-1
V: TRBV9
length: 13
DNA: TGTGCCAGCAGCGCCACAGTGAACACTGAAGCTTTCTTT
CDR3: CASSATVNTEAFF

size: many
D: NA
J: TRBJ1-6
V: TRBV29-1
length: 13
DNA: TGCAGCGTTGAAACAGGGTTTAATTCACCCCTCCACTTT
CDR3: CSVETGFNSPLHF

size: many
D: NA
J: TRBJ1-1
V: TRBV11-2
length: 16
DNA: TGTGCCAGCAGCCCCATTTCGGGGCAAGCAAACACTGAAGCTTTCTTT
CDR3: CASSPISGQANTEAFF

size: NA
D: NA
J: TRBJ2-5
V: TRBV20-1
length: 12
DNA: TGCAGTGCCCTAAAGAAGTTGGGGACCCAGTACTTC
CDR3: CSALKKLGTQYF

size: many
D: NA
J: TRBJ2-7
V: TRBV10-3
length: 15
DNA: TGTGCCATCAGTGAGTCGATTGGGACCTCCTACGAGCAGTACTTC
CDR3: CAISESIGTSYEQYF

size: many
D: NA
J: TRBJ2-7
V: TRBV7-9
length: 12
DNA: TGTGCCAGCAGCAAGCCTCCCCTCGAGCAGTACTTC
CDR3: CASSKPPLEQYF

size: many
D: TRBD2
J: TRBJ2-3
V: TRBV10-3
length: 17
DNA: TGTGCCATCAGTGAGGTCGTGGCTAGCGGGCGCACAGATACGCAGTATTTT
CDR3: CAISEVVASGRTDTQYF

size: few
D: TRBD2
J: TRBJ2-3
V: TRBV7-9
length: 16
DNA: TGTGCCAGCAGCCCGACTAGCGGGGGGGCGGTAGATACGCAGTATTTT
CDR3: CASSPTSGGAVDTQYF

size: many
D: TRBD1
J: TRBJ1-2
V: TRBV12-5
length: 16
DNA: TGTGCTAGTGGTTTGGGACAGGGGGCAGTCGACTATGGCTACACCTTC
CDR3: CASGLGQGAVDYGYTF

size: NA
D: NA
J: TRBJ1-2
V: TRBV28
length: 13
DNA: TGTGCCAGCAGTTTAGCGCTGGGGGCTCGCTACACCTTC
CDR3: CASSLALGARYTF

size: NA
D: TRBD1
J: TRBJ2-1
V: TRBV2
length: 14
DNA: TGTGCTGGCAGTATCGACAGGGCCTACAATGAGCAGTTCTTC
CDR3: CAGSIDRAYNEQFF

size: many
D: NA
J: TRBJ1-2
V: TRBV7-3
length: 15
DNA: TGTGCCAGCAGCTTAACGGGCCTCCGGGACTATGGCTACACCTTC
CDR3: CASSLTGLRDYGYTF

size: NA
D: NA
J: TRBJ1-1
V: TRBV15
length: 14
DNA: TGTGCCACCAGCAGAGATCTAGGGTCCACTGAAGCTTTCTTT
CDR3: CATSRDLGSTEAFF

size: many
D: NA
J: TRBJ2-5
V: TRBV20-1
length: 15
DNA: TGCAGTGCTAGAAATACCAGATGGGGACAAGAGACCCAGTACTTC
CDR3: CSARNTRWGQETQYF

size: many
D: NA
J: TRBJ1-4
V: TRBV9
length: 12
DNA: TGTGCCAGCAGCAGGCCGGCCGGGGGACTGTTTTTT
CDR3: CASSRPAGGLFF

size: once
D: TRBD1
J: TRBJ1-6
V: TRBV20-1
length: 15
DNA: TGCAGTGCTAGAGATCGGGACAGGGAGGTTTCACCCCTCCACTTT
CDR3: CSARDRDREVSPLHF

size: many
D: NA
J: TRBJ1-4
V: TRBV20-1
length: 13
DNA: TGCAGTGCACCGACAGCTCCGAATGAAAAACTGTTTTTT
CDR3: CSAPTAPNEKLFF

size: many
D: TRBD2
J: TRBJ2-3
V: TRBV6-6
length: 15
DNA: TGTGCCAGCAGTTACGTGGGACTAGCGGGACTGACGCAGTATTTT
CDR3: CASSYVGLAGLTQYF

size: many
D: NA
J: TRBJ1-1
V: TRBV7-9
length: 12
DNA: TGTGCCATCCAGGGAGAGTTCACTGAAGCTTTCTTT
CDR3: CAIQGEFTEAFF

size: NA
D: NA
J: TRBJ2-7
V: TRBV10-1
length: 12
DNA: TGCGCCAGCAGTGAGTCGACTTTCGGGCAGTACTTC
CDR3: CASSESTFGQYF

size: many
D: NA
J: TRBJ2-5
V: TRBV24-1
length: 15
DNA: TGTGCCACCAGTGATTTGCGGAGGGACCAAGAGACCCAGTACTTC
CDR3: CATSDLRRDQETQYF

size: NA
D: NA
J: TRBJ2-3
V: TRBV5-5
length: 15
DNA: TGTGCCAGCAGCCACGACGGTGCTAGCACAGATACGCAGTATTTT
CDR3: CASSHDGASTDTQYF

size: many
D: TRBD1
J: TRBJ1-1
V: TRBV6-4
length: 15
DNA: TGTGCCAGCAGCGAGGGACAGGCGCCGAACACTGAAGCTTTCTTT
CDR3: CASSEGQAPNTEAFF

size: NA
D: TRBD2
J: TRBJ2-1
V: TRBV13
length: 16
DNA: TGTGCCAGCAGTGACCCTTGGGGGGGCTCCTACAATGAGCAGTTCTTC
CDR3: CASSDPWGGSYNEQFF

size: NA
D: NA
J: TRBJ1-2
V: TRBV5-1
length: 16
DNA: TGTGCCAGCAGCCAAGCTTTGGGGCAGGACCGATGTGGCTACACCTTC
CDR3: CASSQALGQDRCGYTF

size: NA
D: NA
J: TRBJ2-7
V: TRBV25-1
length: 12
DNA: TGTGCCAGCAGCACAGGTGCCTTTCAGCCCATTTTC
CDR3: CASSTGAFQPIF

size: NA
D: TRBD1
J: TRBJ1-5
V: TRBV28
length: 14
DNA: TGTGCCAGCAGTTCGGGACAGACGAATCAGCCCCAGCATTTT
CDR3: CASSSGQTNQPQHF

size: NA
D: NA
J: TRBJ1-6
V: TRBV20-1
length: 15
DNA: TGCAGTGCTAGAGCAGGGGATTATAGCAATCAGCCCCTCCACTTT
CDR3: CSARAGDYSNQPLHF

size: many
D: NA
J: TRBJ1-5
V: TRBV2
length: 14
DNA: TGTGCCAGCAGTGAAGTAGGATATAGTCAGCCCCAGCATTTT
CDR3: CASSEVGYSQPQHF

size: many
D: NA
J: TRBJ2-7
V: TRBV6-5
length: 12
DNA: TGTGCCAGCAGTTATTCCGGGGGCGAGCAGTACTTC
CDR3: CASSYSGGEQYF

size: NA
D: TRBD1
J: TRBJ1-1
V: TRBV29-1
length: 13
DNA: TGCAGCGTTGAGGGGACAGGTTCCACTGAAGCTTTCTTT
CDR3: CSVEGTGSTEAFF

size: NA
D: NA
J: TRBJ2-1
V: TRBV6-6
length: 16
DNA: TGTGCCAGCAGGGGCGAGGGGGTAGGCTCCTACAATGAGCAGTTCTTC
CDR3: CASRGEGVGSYNEQFF

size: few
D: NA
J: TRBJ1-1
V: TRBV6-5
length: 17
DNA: TGTGCCAGCAGTGAATATTGGAGAGTCTGGATGAACACTGAAGCTTTCTTT
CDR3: CASSEYWRVWMNTEAFF

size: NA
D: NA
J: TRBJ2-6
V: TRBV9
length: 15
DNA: TGTGCCAGCAGCCTCACAGGGTCTGGGGCCAACGTCCTGACTTTC
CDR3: CASSLTGSGANVLTF

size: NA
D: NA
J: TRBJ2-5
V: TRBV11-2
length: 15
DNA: TGTGCCAGCAGCTTAGATGAAGCTTTCCAAGAGACCCAGTACTTC
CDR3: CASSLDEAFQETQYF

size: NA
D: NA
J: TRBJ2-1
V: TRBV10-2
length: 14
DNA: TGCGCCAGCAGTGAAAGTGGCGGCTACAATGAGCAGTTCTTC
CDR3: CASSESGGYNEQFF

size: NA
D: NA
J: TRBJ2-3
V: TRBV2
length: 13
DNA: TGTGCCAGCAGTCTCGACTACGACAATGAGCAGTATTTT
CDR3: CASSLDYDNEQYF

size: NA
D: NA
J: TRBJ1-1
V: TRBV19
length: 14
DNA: TGTGCCAGTAGGGACAGACTTAGGAACACTGAAGCTTTCTTT
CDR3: CASRDRLRNTEAFF

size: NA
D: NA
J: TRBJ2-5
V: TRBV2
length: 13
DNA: TGTGCCAGCAGTGATGGGGGCCAAGAGACCCAGTACTTC
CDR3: CASSDGGQETQYF

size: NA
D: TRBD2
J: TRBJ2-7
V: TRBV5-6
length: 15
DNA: TGTGCCAGCAGCTTGGGGGCGACTAGCGGGAATTTTGAGTACTTC
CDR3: CASSLGATSGNFEYF

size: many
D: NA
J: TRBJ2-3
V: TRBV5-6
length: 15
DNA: TGTGCCAGCAGCTTAGTGGGGGGAGTCGAGGATACGCAGTATTTT
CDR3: CASSLVGGVEDTQYF

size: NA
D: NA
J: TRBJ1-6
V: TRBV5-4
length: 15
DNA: TGTGCCAGCAGCTTAGGGAGGGCCGGAGATTCACCCCTCCACTTT
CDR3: CASSLGRAGDSPLHF

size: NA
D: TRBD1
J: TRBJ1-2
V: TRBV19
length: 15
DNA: TGTGCCAGTAGTATATACGCAGGGGGCGAATATGGCTACACCTTC
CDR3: CASSIYAGGEYGYTF

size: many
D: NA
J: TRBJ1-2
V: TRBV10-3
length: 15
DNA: TGTGCCATCAGTGATGGGGCAGGGTCTAACTATGGCTACACCTTC
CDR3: CAISDGAGSNYGYTF

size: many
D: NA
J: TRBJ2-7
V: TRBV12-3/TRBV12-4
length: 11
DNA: TGTGCCAGCAGCTCCTCCCTGGAGCAGTACTTC
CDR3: CASSSSLEQYF

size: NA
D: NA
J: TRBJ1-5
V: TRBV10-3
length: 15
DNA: TGTGCCATCAGTGAATCTTCAGGGACCAATCAGCCCCAGCATTTT
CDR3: CAISESSGTNQPQHF

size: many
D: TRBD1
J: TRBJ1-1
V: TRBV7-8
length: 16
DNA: TGTGCCAGCAGCTTCACACGGACAGGGGAGAACACTGAAGCTTTCTTT
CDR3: CASSFTRTGENTEAFF

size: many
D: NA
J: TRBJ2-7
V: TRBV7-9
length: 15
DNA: TGTGCCAGCAGCCTACACACTAGTGGTCACTACGAGCAGTACTTC
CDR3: CASSLHTSGHYEQYF